This TCR beta chain stems from a study of long-term antiretroviral therapy in people with HIV. Study context: Specimens dating back about a decade before the 2015 immediate-ART recommendation are the oldest included. Overall study findings and caveats: Clonal populations expanded prior to ART predominated within the repertoire at all time points. ART adherence, viral resistance and therapy changes were undocumented.

V lost 6 bases and J lost 0; bases outside the gene matches: 2. The germline V gene has CDR1 LNHDA and CDR2 SQIVND (reference sequence). The CDR3 has 14 amino acids. With regard to this clone: Its specificity is unknown.

Survey-level resolution applied to immunoSEQ assay v3.0. Libraries were prepared by immunoSEQ multiplex PCR; TCRdb keeps only in-frame clonotypes and omits some of them. The sample has tens of thousands of clones, roughly four fifths seen once. This chain joins TRBV19 and TRBJ1-1; TRBD1 agrees at 9 bases. Sequenced here: unsorted PBMCs, sampled 0.5 years after starting antiretroviral therapy. The source of this sequence is a young man with HIV. The CDR3 coding sequence is TGTGCCAGTAGCAGGACAGGGGTGAACACTGAAGCTTTCTTT. Translated, it gives CASSRTGVNTEAFF.